This T cell receptor beta chain is from a study of blood T cell repertoires in COVID-19. Study as a whole: Acute and convalescent COVID-19 specimens originated in the United States, Italy and Spain. T cells, B-cell-depleted T cells, or PBMCs provided the cDNA or gDNA that served as material.

Original data processing: Reference gene primer amplification yielded estimated nucleated cell counts. The method was immunoSEQ multiplex PCR; TCRdb's version includes in-frame clones alone and lacks a portion of them. V, J and clone size derive from that table, while D and trimming were established from the DNA sequence. The sample has about 160,000 clones, around 82% seen once. V was trimmed by 4 bases and J by 4 bases, leaving 16 bases between them. This CDR3 contains 15 residues. CDR1 is MGHRA and CDR2 is YSYEKL in the germline V gene. Specimen: peripheral blood. This rearrangement joins TRBV4-1 to TRBJ2-5; weak D call: TRBD2 (6 bases). The clonotype originates from a man between 18 and 35 years old with active or convalescent COVID-19. The CDR3 DNA is TGCGCCAGCAGCCCGCCCGGGGCCGGGGGAGAGACCCAGTACTTC. Its protein is CASSPPGAGGETQYF.